Included here is one T cell receptor beta chain sequence, with context. The V and J ends lost 4 bases and 7 bases, in that order; junction bases with no gene match: 8. Germline V CDR1 and CDR2: LGHNT, FRNRAP. This CDR3 has 16 residues. As originally analysed: Using reference gene primer amplification, nucleated cell counts were estimated. Here immunoSEQ multiplex PCR was the method, and the copy in TCRdb shows in-frame clones only, minus some. V and J calls and clone size are those listed in that table; D and trimming were worked out from the DNA. The sample has approximately 100,000 clones; approximately 89% are singletons. This record comes from a study of blood T cell repertoires in COVID-19. Background on the study: Some COVID-19 samples were acute and others convalescent; all came from the United States, Italy and Spain. T cells, B-cell-depleted T cells, or PBMCs supplied cDNA or gDNA.

This clonotype was sampled from a man in his fifties with acute or convalescent COVID-19. Input material: peripheral blood. This sequence joins TRBV12-5 and TRBJ2-2; 11 bases line up with TRBD1. The CDR3 here is CASGWRTGGAGGELFF. Written as DNA, the CDR3 is TGTGCTAGTGGTTGGAGGACAGGGGGCGCAGGCGGGGAGCTGTTTTTT.